The 4 T cell receptor beta chains below come from one sample, sequenced in a study of post-analysis software for immune sequencing data. Whole-study results and caveats: Included in a set of a handful of TRBV segments more frequent in patients than controls were TRBV5-6, TRBV5-1 and TRBV20-1.

Their antigens are not known. Unique molecular identifiers tagged the TCR beta cDNA libraries. TCRdb fed the PCR reads into MiXCR, producing one record per CDR3 protein. The data show about 820,000 distinct CDR3 sequences, roughly half seen once. Source material: blood. These receptors were collected from a girl aged 10 to 17 with multiple sclerosis.

This clonotype was seen just once. The rearrangement uses TRBV18 and TRBJ2-1; 8 positions match TRBD1. Germline V gives CDR1 KGHSH, CDR2 LQKENI. V lost 4 bases to trimming and J lost 0 bases; unmatched junction nucleotides: 5. The CDR3 loop spans 16 amino acids. CDR3 sequence reads: CASSRQGAGSYNEQFF. The CDR3 bases are TGTGCCAGCTCACGCCAGGGGGCCGGCTCCTACAATGAGCAGTTCTTC.

This clonotype has just a few counts. This chain connects TRBV3-1 to TRBJ1-5; no clear D. Per the germline V gene, CDR1 is LGHDT and CDR2 is YNNKEL (reference sequence). With 4 bases removed from V and 0 bases from J, the gap between germline ends came to 7 bases. The CDR3 spans 14 residues. The CDR3 DNA follows: TGTGCCAGCAGCCGAGGTAGTAGCAATCAGCCCCAGCATTTT. Its protein is CASSRGSSNQPQHF.

This clonotype has just a few counts. The chain joins TRBV7-2 to TRBJ2-7; 8 bases are shared with TRBD2. The V gene end was trimmed by 1 base and the J gene end by 1 base; junction bases not matched to a gene: 3. Per germline, CDR1 SGHTA and CDR2 FQGNSA. The CDR3 is made up of 15 amino acids. Here the CDR3 DNA reads TGTGCCAGCAGCTTAGAGTTAGCGGGATCCTACGAGCAGTACTTC. Its protein product is CASSLELAGSYEQYF.

In this sample, this clonotype turned up a few times. The chain recombines TRBV15 with TRBJ1-2, with 7 nucleotides matching TRBD1. Germline V gives CDR1 LNHNV, CDR2 YYDKDF (reference sequence). V was clipped by 5 bases and J by 0 bases; unmatched bases: 12. The CDR3 contains 17 residues. In DNA form, the CDR3 reads TGTGCCACCAGCGGACACAACGGGACAGCAACTAACTATGGCTACACCTTC. This gives the protein CATSGHNGTATNYGYTF.